This is a list of T cell receptor beta chains from one sample in a study of blood T cell repertoires in COVID-19. Sequencing was performed with immunoSEQ multiplex PCR; in TCRdb, only in-frame clones are kept and a portion is missing. The table lists more than 200,000 clones, approximately 80% of them singletons. Sequenced material: peripheral blood. All receptors come from an elderly man with acute or convalescent COVID-19. The CDR3 runs from the conserved cysteine through the conserved F or W. The order of the fields is clone size, V gene, D gene, J gene, CDR3 DNA, CDR3 protein. A D gene is named only where the DNA matches it firmly. Only some rows state a clone size, as once, few, many or a class for expanded clones.

-	TRBV24-1	TRBD1	TRBJ2-7	TGTGCCACCAGTGACAAAGACAGGGGGCCCTACGAGCAGTACTTC	CATSDKDRGPYEQYF
-	TRBV19	TRBD1	TRBJ1-1	TGTGCCAGTAGTGCCGGTTCCGGGACAGGGGGGAGGGAAGCTTTCTTT	CASSAGSGTGGREAFF
-	TRBV28	-	TRBJ1-2	TGTGCCACCAAATTCTATGGCTACACCTTC	CATKFYGYTF
-	TRBV19	TRBD1	TRBJ1-5	TGTGCCAGTACCTTGAGACAGGGAGGCAATCAGCCCCAGCATTTT	CASTLRQGGNQPQHF
many	TRBV11-2	TRBD2	TRBJ2-7	TGTGCCAGCAGCCCCCGGAATAGCGGGACTGTTGACGAGCAGTACTTC	CASSPRNSGTVDEQYF
-	TRBV7-9	TRBD1	TRBJ1-5	TGTGCCAGCAGCCGGGACAGTAATCAGCCCCAGCATTTT	CASSRDSNQPQHF
few	TRBV5-5	TRBD1	TRBJ1-4	TGTGCCAGCAGTCCTCGACAGGGATGGACTAATGAAAAACTGTTTTTT	CASSPRQGWTNEKLFF
-	TRBV27	-	TRBJ1-1	TGTGCCAGCTCCCGAGTGGGGGCTAACACTGAAGCTTTCTTT	CASSRVGANTEAFF
-	TRBV7-3	-	TRBJ2-6	TGTGCCAGCAGCTTAAAGGAGGGGTCAGGGGCCAACGTCCTGACTTTC	CASSLKEGSGANVLTF
once	TRBV12-3/TRBV12-4	-	TRBJ2-2	TGTGCCAGCACCCTAGTCGGGGAGCTGTTTTTT	CASTLVGELFF
once	TRBV24-1	TRBD1	TRBJ1-1	TGTGCCACCAGTGATTCCGCAGGGGGAAGAACTGAAGCTTTCTTT	CATSDSAGGRTEAFF
once	TRBV7-8	TRBD2	TRBJ2-7	TGTGCCAGCAGCTTTGGACTAGCGGGAGTCGGGTACGAGCAGTACTTC	CASSFGLAGVGYEQYF
once	TRBV6-1	-	TRBJ1-3	TGTGCCAGCAGTGACCGACCGGGACTGGGAGGAAACACCATATATTTT	CASSDRPGLGGNTIYF
-	TRBV24-1	-	TRBJ2-1	TGTGCCACCAGTGAGGGGCGACAGTCTCTTGGGAATGAGCAGTTCTTC	CATSEGRQSLGNEQFF
-	TRBV6-5	TRBD1	TRBJ2-1	TGTGCCAGCAGTCCAAGGGGGCGATCCTACAATGAGCAGTTCTTC	CASSPRGRSYNEQFF
-	TRBV6-5	TRBD1	TRBJ1-6	TGTGCCTCAGATCCGACAGGGGGTTCACCCCTCCACTTT	CASDPTGGSPLHF
-	TRBV11-2	-	TRBJ2-1	TGTGCCAGCAGCATTAGAGCAGGTAGAGGGAGAAGGGTCAATGAGCAGTTCTTC	CASSIRAGRGRRVNEQFF
-	TRBV9	TRBD1	TRBJ1-1	TGTGCCAGCAGCTCGCGGACAGGGGGAACTGAAGCTTTCTTT	CASSSRTGGTEAFF
-	TRBV7-9	-	TRBJ1-1	TGTGCCAGCAGCTTGGGAGGACGGTTGAACACTGAAGCTTTCTTT	CASSLGGRLNTEAFF
-	TRBV18	TRBD2	TRBJ2-7	TGTGCCAGCTCACTCAATAGCGGGCGATCCTCCTACGAGCAGTACTTC	CASSLNSGRSSYEQYF
-	TRBV5-1	-	TRBJ1-1	TGCGCCAGCAGCTTGTGGGGGGGCCCTAACACTGAAGCTTTCTTT	CASSLWGGPNTEAFF
-	TRBV24-1	TRBD2	TRBJ2-1	TGTGCCACCAGTGATCATAGCGGGAGGGGCCAGTTCTTC	CATSDHSGRGQFF
-	TRBV14	TRBD1	TRBJ2-7	TGTGCCAGCAGCCAAGACCTGGGGACAGGGGTTTCCTACGAGCAGTACTTC	CASSQDLGTGVSYEQYF
-	TRBV30	TRBD1	TRBJ1-1	TGTGCCTGGAGTGGAGGGACAGGGAACACTGAAGCTTTCTTT	CAWSGGTGNTEAFF
-	TRBV18	-	TRBJ1-5	TGTGCCAGCTCACGAATTCAGGGGCAAGGCAATCAGCCCCAGCATTTT	CASSRIQGQGNQPQHF
-	TRBV5-1	-	TRBJ1-2	TGCGCCAGCAGCTTGGGTGCAGGGGACCCAAACCTCTATGGCTACACCTTC	CASSLGAGDPNLYGYTF
once	TRBV5-5	TRBD1	TRBJ1-1	TGTGCCAGCAGCTTGAGGGGAGAGGGGGCGAACACTGAAGCTTTCTTT	CASSLRGEGANTEAFF
-	TRBV12-5	-	TRBJ2-7	TGTGCTAGTGGTTTGTCAGCCGGGGGCTACGAGCAGTACTTC	CASGLSAGGYEQYF
-	TRBV18	-	TRBJ2-3	TGTGCCAGCTCACCGGACTATACAGATACGCAGTATTTT	CASSPDYTDTQYF
-	TRBV18	TRBD1	TRBJ1-4	TGTGCCAGCTCACCGACAGGGCCTAATGAAAAACTGTTTTTT	CASSPTGPNEKLFF
-	TRBV4-2	-	TRBJ2-1	TGTGCCAGCAGCGCCCCCGACAGGCGCTCCTACAATGAGCAGTTCTTC	CASSAPDRRSYNEQFF
-	TRBV19	-	TRBJ2-7	TGTGCCAGTACCCCCGCGGGGAGACACTACGAGCAGTACTTC	CASTPAGRHYEQYF
-	TRBV9	TRBD1	TRBJ2-2	TGTGCCAGCAGCGTAGGACAGGGGGCGATGGGCGGGGAGCTGTTTTTT	CASSVGQGAMGGELFF
-	TRBV6-1	TRBD2	TRBJ2-1	TGTGCCAGCAGTGAAGCTAGCGGGAGGGCCTATGAGCAGTTCTTC	CASSEASGRAYEQFF
-	TRBV14	TRBD1	TRBJ1-1	TGTGCCAGCAGCCCCGACTTGGGACAGGTTCTCACTGAAGCTTTCTTT	CASSPDLGQVLTEAFF
-	TRBV4-1	-	TRBJ1-5	TGCGCCAGCAGCCAAGATCTCGACAGTTATAGCAATCAGCCCCAGCATTTT	CASSQDLDSYSNQPQHF
-	TRBV2	TRBD1	TRBJ2-2	TGTGCCAGCAGGGAGGACAGGGTGACGACCGGGGAGCTGTTTTTT	CASREDRVTTGELFF